The next 28 T cell receptor beta chains were all read from a single sample in a study of blood T cell repertoires in COVID-19. Libraries were prepared by immunoSEQ multiplex PCR; TCRdb keeps only in-frame clonotypes and omits some of them. The sample has about 250,000 clones; about 85% are singletons. The sequenced sample consisted of peripheral blood. The receptors were sampled from a man between 18 and 29 years old with active or convalescent COVID-19.

The chain uses TRBV6-6 and TRBJ2-7; 8 bases agree with TRBD2. Unmatched junction bases numbered 8, after V lost 5 bases and J lost 5 bases. This CDR3 spans 14 amino acids. Germline lookup yields CDR1 MNHNY and CDR2 SVGAGI (reference sequence). CDR3 bases: TGTGCCAGCAGTGGGAGCGGGAGTCACCACGAGCAGTACTTC. This codes for CASSGSGSHHEQYF.

CDR3 nucleotide sequence: TGCGCCAGCAGCTATGACAGGGGGAACTCCTACGAGCAGTACTTC. Translating gives CASSYDRGNSYEQYF. This sequence joins TRBV5-1 and TRBJ2-7; TRBD1 agrees at 9 bases. J lost 0 bases, V lost 3 bases, and 4 bases had no gene match. This CDR3 comprises 15 residues. Looked up from germline, CDR1 is SGHRS and CDR2 is YFSETQ.

A few counts support this clone. The sample contains more than one DNA sequence encoding this CDR3. The chain links TRBV5-1 to TRBJ1-1, with a weak D call TRBD1 (6 bases). V was shortened by 3 bases and J by 1 base, with 7 bases between the two germline ends. The germline CDR1 and CDR2 sequences are SGHRS and YFSETQ. The CDR3 totals 13 residues. CDR3 amino acids: CASSSQGNTEAFF. The CDR3 DNA sequence: TGCGCCAGCAGCTCACAGGGGAACACTGAAGCTTTCTTT.

In DNA form, the CDR3 reads TGTGCCAGTAGTCTCTGGGCCCGAATGGGCTCTGGAAACACCATATATTTT. Protein sequence: CASSLWARMGSGNTIYF. The chain combines TRBV19 with TRBJ1-3; unclear D gene. Per the germline V gene, CDR1 is LNHDA and CDR2 is SQIVND (reference sequence). CDR3 length equals 17 residues. Trimming stripped 5 bases from V and 0 bases from J, with 17 bases between.

This chain links TRBV29-1 with TRBJ1-2, with a weak D call TRBD1 (6 bases). V lost 4 bases to trimming and J lost 0 bases, with 27 bases between them. Germline assignment: CDR1 SQVTM and CDR2 ANQGSEA. The CDR3 spans 19 residues. CDR3 nucleotide sequence: TGCAGCGTTGTAGGTCTCGGAGGGGGGGAAGGTACTCCTAACTATGGCTACACCTTC. Residues: CSVVGLGGGEGTPNYGYTF. The variable domain in full, completed from reference TRBV29-1 and TRBJ1-2, reads SAVISQKPSRDICQRGTSLTIQCQVDSQVTMMFWYRQQPGQSLTLIATANQGSEATYESGFVIDKFPISRPNLTFSTLTVSNMSPEDSSIYLCSVVGLGGGEGTPNYGYTFGSGTRLTVV.

V and J are TRBV19 and TRBJ1-2; 11 nucleotides agree with TRBD1. CDR1 and CDR2 from the germline V gene are LNHDA and SQIVND (reference sequence). J was trimmed by 2 bases and V by 6 bases; bases with no gene match: 2. This CDR3 is 14 amino acids long. In nucleotides, the CDR3 is TGTGCCAGTAGCGGACAGGGGGCCAACTATGGCTACACCTTC. Translating it yields CASSGQGANYGYTF. Complete variable domain (other parts from reference TRBV19 and TRBJ1-2): DGGITQSPKYLFRKEGQNVTLSCEQNLNHDAMYWYRQDPGQGLRLIYYSQIVNDFQKGDIAEGYSVSREKKESFPLTVTSAQKNPTAFYLCASSGQGANYGYTFGSGTRLTVV.

The rearrangement links TRBV18 to TRBJ2-7; D possibly corresponds to TRBD1 (6 bases). Germline V gene data show CDR1 as KGHSH and CDR2 as LQKENI. V was trimmed by 4 bases and J by 3 bases, leaving 10 bases between them. The CDR3 covers 13 residues. The CDR3 DNA reads as TGTGCCAGCTCACTAGGACAGCGCTACGAGCAGTACTTC. It encodes CASSLGQRYEQYF.

The J gene is TRBJ1-1, the V gene TRBV12-3 or TRBV12-4; D is ambiguous. This CDR3 spans 13 amino acids. V was trimmed by 2 bases and J by 1 base, leaving 5 bases between them. The CDR3 DNA reads TGTGCCAGCAGTTTAAAGCGGAACACTGAAGCTTTCTTT. This gives the protein CASSLKRNTEAFF.

The gene calls are TRBV5-1 and TRBJ2-5; 8 positions match TRBD2. Germline V lookup: CDR1 SGHRS, CDR2 YFSETQ. The junction had 9 bases not matched to a gene; V was cut back by 4 bases and J by 4 bases. This CDR3 has 15 residues. CDR3 coding DNA: TGCGCCAGCAGCCACACCAGCGGGAGCGGAGAGACCCAGTACTTC. It specifies CASSHTSGSGETQYF. The full variable domain, completed using reference TRBV5-1 and TRBJ2-5, is KAGVTQTPRYLIKTRGQQVTLSCSPISGHRSVSWYQQTPGQGLQFLFEYFSETQRNKGNFPGRFSGRQFSNSRSEMNVSTLELGDSALYLCASSHTSGSGETQYFGPGTRLLVL.

The chain employs TRBV6-4 and TRBJ1-3; D possibly corresponds to TRBD1 (6 bases). Germline CDR1 reads MRHNA; CDR2 reads SNTAGT. The CDR3 is 16 amino acids. Trimming removed 6 bases from V and 0 bases from J, with 15 bases in between. CDR3 in amino acids: CASSGLTGGSGNTIYF. The CDR3 DNA reads as TGTGCCAGCAGCGGCTTGACAGGCGGCTCTGGAAACACCATATATTTT.

CDR3 DNA: TGCGCCAGCAGCCAACAAAGAGGGGGGGTGCTTCCCGATACGCAGTATTTT. Translation: CASSQQRGGVLPDTQYF. The chain joins TRBV4-3 to TRBJ2-3; TRBD2 is a possible D gene (7 bases). Germline V lookup: CDR1 LGHNA, CDR2 YSLEER. This CDR3 spans 17 amino acids. Trimming removed 2 bases from V and 6 bases from J, with 21 bases in between.

The chain joins TRBV20-1 to TRBJ2-3; no clear D. With 3 bases removed from V and 4 bases from J, the gap between germline ends came to 2 bases. The CDR3 totals 10 residues. Germline CDR1 DFQATT, CDR2 SNEGSKA (reference sequence). The CDR3 region is CSASADTQYF. In DNA form, the CDR3 reads TGCAGTGCTAGCGCAGATACGCAGTATTTT.

Only one count was recorded for this clone. The V call is TRBV19, the J call TRBJ2-1; 12 bases match TRBD2. The germline gives CDR1 LNHDA, CDR2 SQIVND (reference sequence). J was trimmed by 9 bases and V by 6 bases; bases with no gene match: 9. There are 15 residues in the CDR3. The CDR3 loop is CASSQTSGSQTEQFF. For the CDR3, the DNA is TGTGCCAGTAGCCAGACTAGCGGGAGCCAAACTGAGCAGTTCTTC.

The table lists this clone with a count of one. The V and J genes are TRBV2 and TRBJ1-4, with 12 bases that match TRBD1. The CDR3 runs to 16 residues. Germline V gene sequence: CDR1 SNHLY, CDR2 FYNNEI. V was pared by 6 bases and J by 7 bases, with 9 bases of the junction left unmatched. CDR3 sequence reads: CASSGTGTGGSEKLFF. The CDR3 DNA sequence: TGTGCCAGCAGCGGCACCGGGACAGGGGGCTCTGAAAAACTGTTTTTT.

The rearrangement uses TRBV2 and TRBJ1-2, with 8 bases fitting TRBD1. J was trimmed by 5 bases and V by 10 bases; bases with no gene match: 12. This CDR3 contains 14 residues. CDR1 and CDR2 (germline): SNHLY, FYNNEI. The CDR3 spells CAMYGQGLRYGYTF. Written as DNA, the CDR3 is TGTGCCATGTATGGACAGGGTCTTCGGTATGGCTACACCTTC.

CDR3 DNA sequence: TGTGCCTGGACTCACAGTACAGCAACTAATGAAAAACTGTTTTTT. It translates to CAWTHSTATNEKLFF. This chain uses TRBV30 with TRBJ1-4; D is undetermined. V was cut by 4 bases and J by 0 bases, with 12 bases left in between. CDR3 length: 15 amino acids. CDR1 and CDR2 from the germline V gene are GTSNPN and SVGIG (reference sequence).

V is TRBV30 and J is TRBJ1-4; 8 positions match TRBD1. Germline trimming cut 7 bases from V and 4 bases from J; bases unmatched to any gene: 5. The CDR3 runs to 13 residues. Germline V CDR1 and CDR2: GTSNPN, SVGIG (reference sequence). In DNA form, the CDR3 reads TGTGCCTCTGGGACAGGCCGTAATGAAAAACTGTTTTTT. It codes for CASGTGRNEKLFF.

The V and J genes are TRBV24-1 and TRBJ1-1; D is uncertain. The ends were cut back, 3 bases at V and 2 bases at J, with 9 bases in the middle. In germline, CDR1 is KGHDR, CDR2 SFDVKD. This CDR3 spans 14 amino acids. The CDR3: CATSDPELNTEAFF. The CDR3 bases are TGTGCCACCAGTGATCCAGAATTAAACACTGAAGCTTTCTTT.

The chain has TRBV30 and TRBJ1-5; tentative D call: TRBD1 (5 bases). The CDR3 is made up of 13 amino acids. V gave up 3 bases and J gave up 7 bases, with 13 bases separating them. Germline assignment: CDR1 GTSNPN and CDR2 SVGIG (reference sequence). CDR3 region: CAWSRHQGQPQHF. The CDR3 nucleotides are TGTGCCTGGAGCAGACATCAGGGCCAGCCCCAGCATTTT.

CDR3 sequence reads: CASSFGVVLVYGYTF. In nucleotides, the CDR3 is TGTGCCAGCAGTTTCGGGGTCGTTTTGGTCTATGGCTACACCTTC. The rearrangement links TRBV28 to TRBJ1-2; D uncertain. V lost 3 bases and J 4 bases, leaving 15 bases between the germline ends. This CDR3 is 15 amino acids long. The germline gives CDR1 MDHEN, CDR2 SYDVKM.

In its sample, this clone was seen once. V usage is TRBV6-6 and J usage is TRBJ1-5, with 9 bases identical to TRBD1. This CDR3 has 13 residues. Germline V lookup: CDR1 MNHNY, CDR2 SVGAGI (reference sequence). Trimming removed 5 bases from V and 7 bases from J; junction bases left unmatched: 3. CDR3 amino acids: CASSGQGIQPQHF. In DNA, the CDR3 is TGTGCCAGCAGTGGACAGGGGATCCAGCCCCAGCATTTT.

The gene calls are TRBV10-1 and TRBJ2-7, with 10 bases fitting TRBD2. With V trimmed by 4 bases and J by 0 bases, 3 bases remained unmatched. From germline, CDR1 is WNHNN and CDR2 SYGVQD (reference sequence). This CDR3 contains 15 residues. The CDR3 reads CASSAASGSSYEQYF. The CDR3 DNA sequence: TGCGCCAGCAGTGCAGCTAGCGGGAGCTCCTACGAGCAGTACTTC.

The V call is TRBV6-2 or TRBV6-3, the J call TRBJ1-2; 10 positions match TRBD1. Germline CDR1 is MNHEY and CDR2 is SVGEGT. The junction had 7 bases not matched to a gene; V was cut back by 5 bases and J by 1 base. The CDR3 totals 16 residues. The CDR3 nucleotides are TGTGCCAGCAGTCATACCGGGACAGGGGATAACTATGGCTACACCTTC. Its protein is CASSHTGTGDNYGYTF.

The rearrangement uses TRBV6-5 and TRBJ2-1; TRBD2 matches 10 bases. Germline lookup yields CDR1 MNHEY and CDR2 SVGAGI. Losses at the gene ends were 0 bases for V and 8 bases for J; bases not matched to a gene: 4. CDR3 size: 15 residues. CDR3 sequence: CASSYSGGTSDEQFF. The CDR3 bases are TGTGCCAGCAGTTACTCGGGCGGGACTAGCGATGAGCAGTTCTTC.

The rearrangement links TRBV19 to TRBJ1-1; D uncertain. V was pared by 10 bases and J by 6 bases, with 18 bases between. Germline V gives CDR1 LNHDA, CDR2 SQIVND (reference sequence). The CDR3 contains 13 residues. The CDR3 here is CAIISGFNAEAFF. The CDR3 DNA follows: TGTGCCATCATCTCGGGTTTCAATGCTGAAGCTTTCTTT.

This clone was counted once. The J gene is TRBJ2-7, the V gene TRBV21-1; the table names TRBD2, a call not compared with the DNA. TRBV21-1 is annotated as a pseudogene. This CDR3 has 14 amino acids. The DNA of the CDR3 is TGTGCCAGCAGGTGGCTAGCGGGAGAGGGAGAGCAGTACTTC. This translates into CASRWLAGEGEQYF.

V usage is TRBV5-1 and J usage is TRBJ1-2; 7 bases match TRBD1. Losses at the gene ends were 1 base for V and 5 bases for J; bases not matched to a gene: 14. The germline V gene has CDR1 SGHRS and CDR2 YFSETQ. The CDR3 is 17 amino acids. The CDR3 protein is CASSLTPFTQGLYGYTF. The CDR3 DNA reads TGCGCCAGCAGCTTGACTCCTTTCACACAGGGGTTGTATGGCTACACCTTC.

The chain joins TRBV30 to TRBJ1-3, with D perhaps TRBD1 (6 bases). Germline lookup yields CDR1 GTSNPN and CDR2 SVGIG (reference sequence). This CDR3 has 12 residues. V was cut by 4 bases and J by 4 bases, with 8 bases left in between. CDR3 nucleotide sequence: TGTGCCTGGAAAGGGGGAGGAAACACCATATATTTT. Translating it yields CAWKGGGNTIYF.